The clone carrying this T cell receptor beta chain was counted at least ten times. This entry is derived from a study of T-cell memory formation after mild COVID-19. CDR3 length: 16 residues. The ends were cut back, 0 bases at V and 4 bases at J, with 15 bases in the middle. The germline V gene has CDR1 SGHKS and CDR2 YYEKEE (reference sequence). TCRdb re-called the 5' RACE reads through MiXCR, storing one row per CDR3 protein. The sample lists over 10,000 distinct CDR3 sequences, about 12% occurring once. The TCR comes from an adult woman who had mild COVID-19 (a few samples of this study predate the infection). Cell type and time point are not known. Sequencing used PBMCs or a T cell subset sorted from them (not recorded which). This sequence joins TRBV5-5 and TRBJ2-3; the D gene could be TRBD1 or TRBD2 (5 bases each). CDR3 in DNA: TGTGCCAGCAGCTTGGGCTGGGACCAAGACCCAGATACGCAGTATTTT. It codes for CASSLGWDQDPDTQYF.